This entry lists 6 T cell receptor beta chains sequenced from one sample in a study of cytomegalovirus exposure and HLA in healthy donors. PCR employed 60 Vbeta and 13 Jbeta primers. The protocol was immunoSEQ multiplex PCR, while the TCRdb copy is restricted to in-frame clones and leaves out a portion. The sample lists some 120,000 clones, about 10% seen once, with 2.5% to 3.5% in the top ten. Sequenced sample: PBMCs. All receptors come from a man aged 25-45 years in good health and CMV-seronegative.

The chain is built from TRBV29-1 and TRBJ2-4; tentative D call: TRBD2 (6 bases). Germline V gene lookup returns CDR1 SQVTM and CDR2 ANQGSEA. V gave up 1 base and J gave up 8 bases, with 15 bases separating them. The CDR3 totals 14 residues. CDR3 protein: CSVEAVPGVDIQYF. CDR3 nucleotides: TGCAGCGTTGAAGCGGTACCGGGGGTAGACATTCAGTACTTC.

A word on this clone: The CDR3 end shows no conserved phenylalanine or tryptophan, and so a read error is likely. The chain recombines TRBV5-8 with TRBJ1-2, with D tentatively TRBD1 (5 bases). Germline assignment: CDR1 SGHTS and CDR2 YDEGEE. V gave up 0 bases and J gave up 6 bases, with 12 bases separating them. The CDR3 covers 14 residues. The CDR3 DNA reads TGTGCCAGCAGCTTGGAAGTAGGGGCTGATGGCTACACCCTC. It specifies CASSLEVGADGYTL.

The rearrangement uses TRBV6-5 and TRBJ1-1, with TRBD1 as a possible D gene (6 bases). This CDR3 spans 14 amino acids. V lost 5 bases and J 1 base, leaving 11 bases between the germline ends. The germline V gene encodes CDR1 MNHEY and CDR2 SVGAGI. The DNA for the CDR3 is TGTGCCAGCAGTCCCCCGACAGGGAACACTGAAGCTTTCTTT. Protein sequence: CASSPPTGNTEAFF.

A few counts support this clone. The V gene is TRBV6-1, the J gene TRBJ2-7, with 7 bases matching TRBD2. V dropped 3 bases and J dropped 1; count of bases not matched to a gene: 3. Germline assignment: CDR1 MNHNS and CDR2 SASEGT. CDR3 length: 14 residues. The CDR3 bases are TGTGCCAGCAGTGATTTACTAGCGTCCTACGAGCAGTACTTC. Its translation: CASSDLLASYEQYF.

The chain recombines TRBV7-6 with TRBJ1-1; perhaps TRBD1 as D (6 bases). Trimming shortened V by 8 bases and J by 3 bases, and 25 bases separated the two germline ends. CDR3 length equals 17 residues. Germline V gene lookup returns CDR1 SGHVS and CDR2 FNYEAQ. CDR3 region: CASRSGKAGVFHTEAFF. In nucleotides, the CDR3 is TGTGCCAGCCGAAGCGGGAAGGCAGGGGTGTTTCACACTGAAGCTTTCTTT.

The CDR3 spells CASSLDRGTGNTIYF. The CDR3 nucleotides read TGTGCCAGCAGTTTGGACAGGGGAACCGGAAACACCATATATTTT. The chain carries TRBV2 and TRBJ1-3, with TRBD1 matching over 9 bases. Losses at the gene ends were 5 bases for V and 4 bases for J; bases not matched to a gene: 6. Germline lookup yields CDR1 SNHLY and CDR2 FYNNEI. This CDR3 is 15 amino acids long.